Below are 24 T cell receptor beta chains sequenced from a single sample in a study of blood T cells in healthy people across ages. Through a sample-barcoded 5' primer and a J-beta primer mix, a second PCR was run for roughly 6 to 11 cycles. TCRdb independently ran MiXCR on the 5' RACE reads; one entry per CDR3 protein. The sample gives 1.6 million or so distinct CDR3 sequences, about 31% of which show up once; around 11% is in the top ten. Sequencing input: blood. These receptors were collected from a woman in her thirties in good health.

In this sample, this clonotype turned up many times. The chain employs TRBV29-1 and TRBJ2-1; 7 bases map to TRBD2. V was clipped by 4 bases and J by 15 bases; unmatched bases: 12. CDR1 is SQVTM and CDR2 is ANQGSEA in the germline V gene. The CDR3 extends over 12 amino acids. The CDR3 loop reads CSVGVAGNNPFF. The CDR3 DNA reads TGCAGCGTTGGGGTAGCGGGTAATAATCCGTTCTTC.

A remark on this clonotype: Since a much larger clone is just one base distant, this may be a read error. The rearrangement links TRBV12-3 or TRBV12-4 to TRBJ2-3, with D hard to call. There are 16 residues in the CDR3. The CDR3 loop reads CASSPGLRPTTDAQYF. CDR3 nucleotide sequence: TGTGCCAGCAGTCCGGGCCTTAGACCTACCACAGATGCGCAGTATTTT.

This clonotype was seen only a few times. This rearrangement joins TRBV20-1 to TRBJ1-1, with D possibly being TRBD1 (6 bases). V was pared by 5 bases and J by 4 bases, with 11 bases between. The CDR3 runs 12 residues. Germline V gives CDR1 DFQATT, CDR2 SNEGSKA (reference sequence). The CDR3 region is CSAWTEGTEAFF. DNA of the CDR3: TGCAGTGCTTGGACAGAGGGCACTGAAGCTTTCTTT.

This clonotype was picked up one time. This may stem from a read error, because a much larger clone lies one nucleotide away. The CDR3 DNA is TGCGGGGGACAGCTTCAAGAGACCCAGTTCTTC. This encodes CGGQLQETQFF. The V gene is TRBV20-1, the J gene TRBJ2-1; the match to TRBD1 covers 7 bases. The CDR3 contains 11 residues. Germline CDR1 DFQATT, CDR2 SNEGSKA (reference sequence).

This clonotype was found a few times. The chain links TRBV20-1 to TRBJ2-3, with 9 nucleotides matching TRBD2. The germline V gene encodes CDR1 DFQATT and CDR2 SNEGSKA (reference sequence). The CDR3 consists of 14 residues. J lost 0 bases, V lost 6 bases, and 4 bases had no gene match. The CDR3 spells CSAPSGKSTDTQYF. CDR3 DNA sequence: TGCAGTGCCCCTAGCGGGAAAAGCACAGATACGCAGTATTTT.

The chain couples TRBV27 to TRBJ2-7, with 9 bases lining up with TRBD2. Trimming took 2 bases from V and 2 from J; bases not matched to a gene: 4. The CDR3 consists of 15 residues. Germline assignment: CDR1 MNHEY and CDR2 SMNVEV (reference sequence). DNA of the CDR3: TGTGCCAGCAGTTTAGGGGCTAGCGGGACCTACGAGCAGTACTTC. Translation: CASSLGASGTYEQYF.

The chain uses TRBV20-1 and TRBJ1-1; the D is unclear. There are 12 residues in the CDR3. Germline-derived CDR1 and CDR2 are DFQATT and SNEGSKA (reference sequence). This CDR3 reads CRARPGPGEAFF. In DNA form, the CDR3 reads TGCAGGGCCAGACCTGGACCCGGGGAGGCTTTCTTT.

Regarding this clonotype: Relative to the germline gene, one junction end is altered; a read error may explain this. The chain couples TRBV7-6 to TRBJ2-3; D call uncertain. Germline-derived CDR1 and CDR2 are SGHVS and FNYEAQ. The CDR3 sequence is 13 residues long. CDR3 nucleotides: TGTACCAGCAGCTTAGAGGACACAGATACGCAGTATTTT. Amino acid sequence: CTSSLEDTDTQYF.

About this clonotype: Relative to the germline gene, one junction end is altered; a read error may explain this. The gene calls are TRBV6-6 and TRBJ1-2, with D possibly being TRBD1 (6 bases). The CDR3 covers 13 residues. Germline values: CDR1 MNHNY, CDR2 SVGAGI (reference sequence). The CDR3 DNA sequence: TGTGCCACCAGTTACGGGGGGCGATATGGCTACACCTTC. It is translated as CATSYGGRYGYTF.

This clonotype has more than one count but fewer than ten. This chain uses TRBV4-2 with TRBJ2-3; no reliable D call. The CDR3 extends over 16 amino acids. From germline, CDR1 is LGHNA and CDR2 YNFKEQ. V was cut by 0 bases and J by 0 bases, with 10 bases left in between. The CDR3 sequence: CASSQDQASSTDTQYF. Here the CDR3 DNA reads TGTGCCAGCAGCCAAGATCAAGCGAGTAGCACAGATACGCAGTATTTT.

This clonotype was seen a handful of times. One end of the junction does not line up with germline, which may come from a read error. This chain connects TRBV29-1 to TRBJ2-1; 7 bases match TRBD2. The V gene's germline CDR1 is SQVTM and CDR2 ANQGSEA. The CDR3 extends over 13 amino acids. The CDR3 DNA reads TGCAGCGTTAGGGAGGGCCCCTACAGTGAGCAGTTCTTC. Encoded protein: CSVREGPYSEQFF.

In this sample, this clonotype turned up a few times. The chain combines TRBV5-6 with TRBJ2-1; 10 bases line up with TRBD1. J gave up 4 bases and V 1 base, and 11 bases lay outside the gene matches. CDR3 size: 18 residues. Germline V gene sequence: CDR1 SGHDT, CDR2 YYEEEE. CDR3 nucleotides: TGTGCCAGCAGCTTGTACCCCGGGACAGGGGCACTATACAATGAGCAGTTCTTC. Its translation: CASSLYPGTGALYNEQFF. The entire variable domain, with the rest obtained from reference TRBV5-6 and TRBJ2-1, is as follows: DAGVTQSPTHLIKTRGQQVTLRCSPKSGHDTVSWYQQALGQGPQFIFQYYEEEERQRGNFPDRFSGHQFPNYSSELNVNALLLGDSALYLCASSLYPGTGALYNEQFFGPGTRLTVL.

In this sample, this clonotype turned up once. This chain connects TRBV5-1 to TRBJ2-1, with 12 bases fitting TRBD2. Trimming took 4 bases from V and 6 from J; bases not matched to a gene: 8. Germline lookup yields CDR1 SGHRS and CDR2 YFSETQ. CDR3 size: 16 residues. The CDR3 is CASSPVRLAGVNEQFF. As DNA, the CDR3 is TGCGCCAGCAGCCCCGTTAGACTAGCGGGAGTCAATGAGCAGTTCTTC.

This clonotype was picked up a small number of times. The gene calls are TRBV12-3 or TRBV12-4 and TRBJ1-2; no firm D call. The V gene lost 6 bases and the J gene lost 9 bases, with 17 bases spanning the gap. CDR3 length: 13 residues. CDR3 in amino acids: CASSDRGEKSYTF. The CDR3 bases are TGTGCCAGCAGCGATAGAGGAGAAAAGAGCTACACCTTC.

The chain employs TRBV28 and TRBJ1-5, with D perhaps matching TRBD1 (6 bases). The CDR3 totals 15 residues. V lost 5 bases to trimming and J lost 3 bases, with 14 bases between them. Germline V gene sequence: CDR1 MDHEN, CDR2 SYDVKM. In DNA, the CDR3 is TGTGCCAGCAGTATAACAGGGATGGCCAATCAGCCCCAGCATTTT. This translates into CASSITGMANQPQHF.

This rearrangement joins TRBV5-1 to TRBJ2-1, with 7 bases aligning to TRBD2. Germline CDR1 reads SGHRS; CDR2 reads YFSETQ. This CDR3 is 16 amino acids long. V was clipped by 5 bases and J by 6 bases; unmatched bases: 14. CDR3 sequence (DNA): TGCGCCAGCAGGCGCTTCGGGGGGTTTCTCGGCAATGAGCAGTTCTTC. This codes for CASRRFGGFLGNEQFF.

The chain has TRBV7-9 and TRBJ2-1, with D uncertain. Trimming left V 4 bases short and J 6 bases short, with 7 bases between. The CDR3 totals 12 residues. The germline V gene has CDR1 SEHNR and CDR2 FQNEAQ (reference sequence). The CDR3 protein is CASSSLFNEQFF. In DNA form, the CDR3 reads TGTGCCAGCAGCTCACTATTCAATGAGCAGTTCTTC.

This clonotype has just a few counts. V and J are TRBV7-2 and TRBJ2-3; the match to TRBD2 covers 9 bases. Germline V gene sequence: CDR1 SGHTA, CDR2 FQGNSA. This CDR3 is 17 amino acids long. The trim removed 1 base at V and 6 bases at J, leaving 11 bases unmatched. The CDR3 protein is CASSLVGASGIRDTQYF. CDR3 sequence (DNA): TGTGCCAGCAGCTTAGTCGGGGCTAGCGGGATTAGGGATACGCAGTATTTT.

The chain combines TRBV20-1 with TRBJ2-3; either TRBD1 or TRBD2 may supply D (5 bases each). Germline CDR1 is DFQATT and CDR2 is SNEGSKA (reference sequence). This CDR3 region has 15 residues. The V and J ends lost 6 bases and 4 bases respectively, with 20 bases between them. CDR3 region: CSAHLTEGHSDTQYF. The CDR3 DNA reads TGCAGTGCCCACTTGACAGAGGGCCATTCAGATACGCAGTATTTT.

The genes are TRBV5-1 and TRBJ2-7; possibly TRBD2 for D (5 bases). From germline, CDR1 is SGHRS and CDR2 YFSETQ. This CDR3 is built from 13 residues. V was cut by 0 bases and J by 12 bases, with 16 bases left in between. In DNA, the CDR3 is TGCGCCAGCAGCTTGGAGAGGGCGGATACCCGGTACTTC. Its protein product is CASSLERADTRYF.

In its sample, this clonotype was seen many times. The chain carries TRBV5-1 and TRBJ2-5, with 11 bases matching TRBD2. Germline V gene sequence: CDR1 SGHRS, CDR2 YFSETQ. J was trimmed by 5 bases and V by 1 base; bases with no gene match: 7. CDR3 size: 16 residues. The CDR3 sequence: CASSLITSGGGETQYF. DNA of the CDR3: TGCGCCAGCAGCTTGATCACTAGCGGGGGCGGGGAGACCCAGTACTTC.

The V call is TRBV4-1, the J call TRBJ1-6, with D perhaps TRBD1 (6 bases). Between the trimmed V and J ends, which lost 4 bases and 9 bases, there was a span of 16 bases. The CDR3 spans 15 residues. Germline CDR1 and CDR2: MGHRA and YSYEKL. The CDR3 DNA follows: TGCGCCAGCAGCCTGGAAAGGGGGATCGGTTCACCCCTCCACTTT. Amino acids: CASSLERGIGSPLHF.

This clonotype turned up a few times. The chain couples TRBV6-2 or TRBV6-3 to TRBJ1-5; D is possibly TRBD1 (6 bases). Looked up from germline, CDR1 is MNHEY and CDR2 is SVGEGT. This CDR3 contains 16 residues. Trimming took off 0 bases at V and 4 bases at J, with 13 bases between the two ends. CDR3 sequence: CASSYSGQTQNQPQHF. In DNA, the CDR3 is TGTGCCAGCAGTTACTCAGGACAGACACAAAATCAGCCCCAGCATTTT.

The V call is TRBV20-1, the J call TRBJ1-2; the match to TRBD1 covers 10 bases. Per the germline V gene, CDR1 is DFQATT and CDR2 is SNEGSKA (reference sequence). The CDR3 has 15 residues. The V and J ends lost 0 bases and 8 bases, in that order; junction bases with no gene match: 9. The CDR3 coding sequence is TGCAGTGCTAGAGACCCTGACAGGGGGCGCGGCGGCTACACCTTC. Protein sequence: CSARDPDRGRGGYTF.